Below, one TCR beta chain is given with its context. This entry comes from a study of cytomegalovirus exposure and HLA in healthy donors. Overall study: The same platform was used for the 100 to 150 validation repertoires and the roughly 730 first-cohort repertoires, a later analysis reported.

Deletions cut 3 bases from V and 1 base from J, with 16 bases between. The V gene's germline CDR1 is LNHDA and CDR2 SQIVND (reference sequence). The CDR3 is 17 amino acids. Using immunoSEQ multiplex PCR, the repertoire was profiled, and TCRdb retains in-frame clones only, with some absent. The sample records tens of thousands of clones, 70% to 90% being singletons. Sequencing was performed on PBMCs. This chain uses TRBV19 with TRBJ2-1; tentative D call: TRBD2 (6 bases). This receptor was taken from a woman aged 18-29 years in good health and CMV-seropositive. CDR3 sequence reads: CASSIYGTGSSYNEQFF. The CDR3 nucleotides are TGTGCCAGTAGTATTTATGGGACTGGAAGTTCCTACAATGAGCAGTTCTTC.